This TCR beta chain was recovered during a study of cytomegalovirus exposure and HLA in healthy donors (TCRdb year 2017). Broadly, across the study: According to an earlier analysis of 587 of the donors, 150 million to 200 million T cells yielded 117 million unique TCR beta sequences and approximately 300 Gb of sequence data. An early release covering about 600 HLA-typed donors comprised approximately 290 gigabases of sequencing data and approximately 80 million unique TCR sequences. The genetic ancestry cluster associated with self-reported Caucasian donors included about four fifths of the roughly 380 genotyped donors. The study aimed to test whether cataloging public T cell receptors could reveal signatures of past pathogen exposure. The T cell repertoires of 550 to 850 subjects were profiled by immunosequencing and related to cytomegalovirus serostatus. A separate validation cohort of over a hundred different subjects was used in addition to the approximately 700-subject first cohort. The study combined high-throughput TCR immunosequencing, statistical association of individual TCRs with disease status, and machine learning to predict cytomegalovirus infection status. A later analysis re-examined previously published TCR beta repertoires from around 670 donors and added high-resolution HLA genotyping to investigate patterns of TCR occurrence. Rather than using new phenotypic data, the later analysis identified candidate immune exposures from TCR beta sequences and from how often those sequences occurred across donors. An earlier analysis of approximately 640 of the donors applied high-throughput TCR beta sequencing to assess whether each TCR beta V gene segment acted as functional or pseudogenic. Donor age, sex, ethnicity and CMV serostatus were compiled together with the repertoire data. In a later genetic analysis, genome-wide SNP genotypes for about 65% of the roughly 700 donors were used, and that subset was treated as a discovery cohort. Every discovery cohort repertoire had been produced on one sequencing platform. Both class I and class II loci were covered by HLA typing, at four-digit resolution. Typing coverage varied by locus: about 629-630 donors for A, B, C, DRB1 and DQB1; 500 to 550 for DQA1; more than 600 for DPA1; under 490 for DPB1. Four or five DR-DQ haplotypes were treated as single units for association and clustering because of strong linkage in the cohort. On average, over 200,000 unique TCR beta nucleotide sequences were sequenced per donor among 398 genotyped donors of the cohort, with about 17% of those sequences being non-productive.

The cohort comprised fewer than 700 healthy bone marrow donors. At the time of sampling, all cohort members were nominally healthy, though unrecorded immune exposures were likely present. The donor tested CMV seronegative and was one of the 352 seronegative cohort members. Every donor gave a peripheral blood sample, and the peripheral blood mononuclear cells from that sample were used for TCR beta sequencing. Genomic DNA was extracted from the blood cell samples with the Qiagen DNeasy Blood Extraction Kit. The CDR3 numbers 16 residues from cysteine through phenylalanine. Only CDR3 DNA remains: 48 bases, in frame from the first base. Trimming takes 3 bases off V and 4 bases off J; junction bases not matched to a gene: 12. Based on the germline V gene, the CDR1 and CDR2 sequences are SGDLS and YYNGEE. Summary of the overall study and its limitations: A later analysis associated about 17,000 TCR beta sequences with specific HLA alleles at a false discovery rate of 0.05. Most CMV-associated TCR beta chains appeared to be HLA-restricted in a later analysis, and the HLA associations seemed to be driven largely by CMV exposure. The authors suggested that the approach could potentially be generalized to other disease states and immunological phenotypes. Because counts were too low, seventeen rarely observed V segments, including chromosome 9 orphons, were excluded from the earlier analysis of fewer than 650 of the donors. This cohort had only TCR beta chains sequenced, and the lack of alpha or paired-chain data limited which features could be detected. A few of the identified cytomegalovirus-associated TCR beta chains were confirmed in vitro to be specific for cytomegalovirus antigens. In a later analysis, several top co-occurrence clusters were reported to appear linked to parvovirus B19, influenza, CMV and Epstein-Barr virus. In a later analysis, the rate of TCR association differed among HLA loci, with DRB1 alleles having the most associated TCRs and HLA-C alleles having the fewest. A later genetic analysis reported fewer N-insertions in productive TCRs among donors in an Asian-associated ancestry cluster than the roughly 620-donor mean. The classifier was reported to diagnose cytomegalovirus status with high specificity and sensitivity in both the original and validation cohorts. CMV serostatus was the only immune exposure information available for the cohort. The presence/absence analyses assumed that sequencing depth was roughly uniform across donors, and that assumption may not be true. In an earlier analysis of more than 450 of the donors, most TCR beta V segments were observed in productive rearrangements about 90% or about 30% of the time, broadly matching IMGT annotations. When HLA alleles, especially DR and DQ, strongly co-occurred, TCR associations were difficult to assign to individual alleles. Linkage disequilibrium might explain the correlated functional status among segregating V segments, but an unknown experimental factor could not be excluded. Because HLA typing was missing for some donors at each locus, association tests included only the typed subset. Because the 87-base-pair reads could not distinguish some IMGT-functional V segments, including TRBV6-2 and TRBV6-3, those segments were excluded. A further reported finding was that TCR beta sequences accurately predicted the HLA-A and HLA-B alleles for most subjects in the first cohort. V-gene and J-gene trimming of TCR beta chains was associated with a missense DCLRE1C variant in a later genetic analysis, and the association was replicated in an independent cohort. A later analysis found that HLA-associated TCR beta chains were more clonally expanded and had lower generation probabilities than equally common non-associated chains. A cluster of highly shared sequence variants was judged likely to represent a technical artifact of the sequencing pipeline. While some public TCRs were present in many individuals, most TCR sequences turned up only very rarely across donors. A total of 164 TCR beta chains were listed by the study as associated with cytomegalovirus.

Library method: the immunoSEQ multiplex PCR assay. For the multiplex PCR, a mixture combining 60 forward primers for TCR Vbeta segments and 13 reverse primers for TCR Jbeta segments was used. A multiplex PCR assay on genomic DNA amplified the CDR3 region of rearranged TCR beta genes. On the Illumina HiSeq System, the amplified TCR beta libraries were sequenced as 87-base-pair reads. Per the source publication's procedure: In a later analysis, about 80 million unique TCR beta chains were counted across the roughly 670 repertoires, and roughly 11 million of these chains were shared by at least two donors. Raw reads were error-corrected and collapsed into unique sequences by a nearest-neighbor algorithm in which closely related sequences were merged to remove PCR and sequencing errors. To assign V, D and J gene segments, CDR3 sequences were aligned to IMGT reference sequences. Each retained sequence needed at least a six-nucleotide match to both a V gene segment and a J gene segment. A rearrangement counted as productive if the CDR3 had no stop codons and remained in frame with V and J, and every other rearrangement counted as non-productive. CDR3 was defined by IMGT convention, running from the second conserved V-encoded cysteine to the conserved J-encoded phenylalanine. The earlier analysis of some 600 of the donors excluded sequences that lacked an unambiguous match to a single V gene segment. In an earlier analysis of roughly 600 of the donors, a V segment was called functional when productive rearrangements were above 56.7%, and segregating when the standard deviation between donors exceeded 5%. A statistical classification framework was built for diagnosing cytomegalovirus status from the catalog of TCR beta chain sequences. In a later analysis, TCR nucleotide sequences were compared against IMGT/GENE-DB human TR gene sequences so that V and J genes could be assigned. In a later analysis, CDR3 sequences and most-parsimonious VDJ recombination scenarios were assigned using the TCRdist pipeline. In a later analysis, each TCR beta chain was defined by its CDR3 amino acid sequence together with its V-gene family, and reads lacking a unique V-gene family were excluded. A later analysis removed roughly 590 highly shared, low-generation-probability nucleotide sequences to deal with suspected cross-contamination and a sequencing artifact. In a later analysis, a clonal expansion index was calculated for each public chain from normalized within-repertoire ranks of inferred template counts. In a later analysis, generation probabilities were computed using a VDJ recombination model fitted to out-of-frame rearrangements, and the results were checked against IGoR. A later analysis scored TCR-TCR, TCR-HLA and TCR-CMV co-occurrence with hypergeometric tests, applying a repertoire-size bias correction to TCR pairs. To estimate false discovery rates, a later analysis permuted the HLA or CMV assignments 20 times. A later analysis grouped co-occurring TCRs with DBSCAN, adding TCRdist sequence similarity when clustering within HLA-allele-positive subsets. Repertoires with fewer than 30,000 or more than 120,000 public chains were left out of co-occurrence clustering, as were roughly five repertoires with anomalous nucleotide sharing. TCRdb mirrors the immuneACCESS table, restricted to in-frame sequences. Some clones are absent from its copies; in checked studies, under half trace to an unresolved V gene, and the reason for the others is unknown. V, J and clone size are those of that table, while D and trimming were read from the DNA. The sample has under 65,000 clones on record. The leading ten clones occupy approximately 7% of the sample.

Regarding this clone: No antigen is known for it.

Sequenced input: PBMCs. The sequence came from a woman aged 35 to 49 in good health and CMV-seronegative. This chain is built from TRBV9 and TRBJ2-7; 8 bases in the junction line up with TRBD1. CDR3 protein: CASSGGTGTEGYEQYF. The nucleotides are TGTGCCAGCAGCGGGGGGACAGGTACCGAGGGGTACGAGCAGTACTTC.